This TCR beta chain derives from a study of T-cell reconstitution after alpha-beta-depleted transplantation in children. Unique molecular identifiers were built into the TCRbeta library. MiXCR, applied by TCRdb to the PCR reads, yields one record per CDR3 protein. The repertoire includes hundreds of thousands of distinct CDR3 sequences, around a sixth of them detected once, and 1.1% sits in the top ten. This clonotype appeared a few times. The CDR3 contains 15 residues. Germline V gives CDR1 MDHEN, CDR2 SYDVKM. V was pared by 3 bases and J by 4 bases, with 14 bases between. This sequence was found in a human donor who donated a stem cell graft to a child with acute myeloid leukemia. The specimen comprised PBMCs from the stem cell graft donor, sampled from the stem cell graft. V usage is TRBV28 and J usage is TRBJ2-3; D may correspond to TRBD1 or TRBD2 (5 bases each). The CDR3 here is CASSLEAQGPDTQYF. The DNA for the CDR3 is TGTGCCAGCAGTTTGGAGGCCCAGGGACCAGATACGCAGTATTTT.